This TCR beta chain appears in the sequencing data of a study of blood T cells in healthy people across ages. Trimming took 5 bases from V and 3 from J; bases not matched to a gene: 6. The CDR3 consists of 15 residues. Germline V gene data show CDR1 as SGHTA and CDR2 as FQGNSA. Combining a sample-barcoded 5' primer with a J-beta primer mix, a second PCR ran for about 6 to 11 cycles. Each single sample gave us at least 2.5 million CDR3-containing paired-end reads. TCRdb analysed the 5' RACE reads with MiXCR anew, one entry per CDR3 protein. The data show roughly 800,000 distinct CDR3 sequences, roughly 60% seen once. Broader study findings: Estimates based on one million T cells were treated as lower bounds. Getting older went along with TCR beta diversity per million T cells dropping roughly linearly.

This clonotype was seen a few times. Its target is not known. The specimen was blood. The origin of this receptor is a man between 25 and 39 years old in good health. The V and J genes are TRBV7-2 and TRBJ1-5; 8 bases fit TRBD1. The CDR3 sequence: CASSPQTGDNQPQHF. DNA of the CDR3: TGTGCCAGCAGCCCCCAGACAGGGGACAATCAGCCCCAGCATTTT.